Listed here are 32 T cell receptor beta chains from one sample, sequenced in a study of blood T cell repertoires in COVID-19 (TCRdb year 2020). Library generation was performed with the immunoSEQ multiplex PCR assay. The immuneACCESS repertoire file appears here via TCRdb, limited to in-frame rearrangements. These files lack a portion of the clones; in checked studies, under half of the deficit traces to unresolved V genes, and the cause of the others is not known. This sample has hundreds of thousands of clones in its table, and around 85% of those were observed once. The ten top clones hold under 2.5% of the sample. Sequences were obtained from PBMCs or T cells enriched from blood (not recorded which). Source of these receptors: a young man who had recovered from COVID-19.

This clone was found once. The chain has TRBV2 and TRBJ2-7; 9 bases line up with TRBD2. The germline CDR1 and CDR2 sequences are SNHLY and FYNNEI. Losses at the gene ends were 6 bases for V and 4 bases for J; bases not matched to a gene: 7. The CDR3 extends over 14 amino acids. CDR3 sequence (DNA): TGTGCCAGCAGCCTGGAACTAGCGGGTTACGAGCAGTACTTC. This translates into CASSLELAGYEQYF.

The rearrangement links TRBV15 to TRBJ1-6; D may be TRBD1 (5 bases). In germline, CDR1 is LNHNV, CDR2 YYDKDF (reference sequence). The CDR3 is 13 residues long. Trimming took 8 bases from V and 7 from J, leaving 12 bases between them. This chain's CDR3 is CATAGRRNSPLHF. In nucleotides, the CDR3 is TGTGCCACCGCGGGACGTCGAAATTCACCCCTCCACTTT.

This clone was detected only once. V gene TRBV5-6 combines with J gene TRBJ1-6; the D gene is possibly TRBD1 (6 bases). CDR1 is SGHDT and CDR2 is YYEEEE in the germline V gene. The CDR3 has 18 residues. The V and J ends lost 7 bases and 3 bases respectively, with 23 bases between them. The DNA for the CDR3 is TGTGCCAGCCACGACGTCCGACGACAGGCGGACTATAATTCACCCCTCCACTTT. This codes for CASHDVRRQADYNSPLHF.

The chain has TRBV4-2 and TRBJ1-3; D is uncertain. Germline CDR1 is LGHNA and CDR2 is YNFKEQ. V was shortened by 0 bases and J by 0 bases, with 9 bases between the two germline ends. CDR3 length: 16 amino acids. Written as DNA, the CDR3 is TGTGCCAGCAGCCAAGATCCCCGTGTCTCTGGAAACACCATATATTTT. The encoded protein is CASSQDPRVSGNTIYF.

In DNA form, the CDR3 reads TGTGCCAGCAGCGTCACAAGGGGATTGAACACTGAAGCTTTCTTT. Residues: CASSVTRGLNTEAFF. The chain combines TRBV11-2 with TRBJ1-1; perhaps TRBD1 as D (5 bases). Germline-derived CDR1 and CDR2 are SGHAT and FQNNGV. Trimming shortened V by 5 bases and J by 0 bases, and 13 bases separated the two germline ends. There are 15 residues in the CDR3.

V gene TRBV30 combines with J gene TRBJ2-7, with TRBD1 matching over 8 bases. The germline CDR1 and CDR2 sequences are GTSNPN and SVGIG (reference sequence). V shed 2 bases and J 3 bases; nucleotides not matched to a gene: 3. The CDR3 spans 13 residues. The CDR3 DNA reads TGTGCCTGGAGTCCAGGACAGGGCTACGAGCAGTACTTC. Residues: CAWSPGQGYEQYF.

The chain carries TRBV19 and TRBJ1-2, with 8 bases lining up with TRBD1. Germline lookup yields CDR1 LNHDA and CDR2 SQIVND (reference sequence). The CDR3 is 16 residues long. The V and J ends lost 1 base and 3 bases, in that order; junction bases with no gene match: 7. The CDR3 sequence is CASSIGTGSVDYGYTF. The CDR3 coding sequence is TGTGCCAGTAGTATAGGGACAGGGTCTGTCGACTATGGCTACACCTTC.

The genes are TRBV18 and TRBJ1-1, with 7 bases identical to TRBD1. After removal of 8 bases from V and 1 base from J, the junction contained 7 bases not matched to a gene. In germline, CDR1 is KGHSH, CDR2 LQKENI. The CDR3 totals 14 residues. CDR3 in DNA: TGTGCCAGCGCCCCGGACAGGAGGAACACTGAAGCTTTCTTT. It specifies CASAPDRRNTEAFF. The variable domain in full, completed from reference TRBV18 and TRBJ1-1, reads NAGVMQNPRHLVRRRGQEARLRCSPMKGHSHVYWYRQLPEEGLKFMVYLQKENIIDESGMPKERFSAEFPKEGPSILRIQQVVRGDSAAYFCASAPDRRNTEAFFGQGTRLTVV.

The J gene is TRBJ2-2, the V gene TRBV19; tentative D call: TRBD2 (5 bases). Germline V gene data show CDR1 as LNHDA and CDR2 as SQIVND (reference sequence). Trimming shortened V by 4 bases and J by 5 bases, and 11 bases separated the two germline ends. There are 14 residues in the CDR3. The CDR3 region is CASSTRGETGELFF. CDR3 sequence (DNA): TGTGCCAGTAGTACCCGGGGAGAGACCGGGGAGCTGTTTTTT.

The table lists this clone with a few counts. V gene TRBV5-1 combines with J gene TRBJ1-2; weak D call: TRBD1 (6 bases). The V gene lost 4 bases and the J gene lost 2 bases, with 15 bases spanning the gap. This CDR3 has 15 residues. Germline CDR1 and CDR2: SGHRS and YFSETQ. Here the CDR3 DNA reads TGCGCCAGCAGCCTTGAGCGGGGGCTGAACTATGGCTACACCTTC. Translated, it gives CASSLERGLNYGYTF. The full variable domain, completed using reference TRBV5-1 and TRBJ1-2, is KAGVTQTPRYLIKTRGQQVTLSCSPISGHRSVSWYQQTPGQGLQFLFEYFSETQRNKGNFPGRFSGRQFSNSRSEMNVSTLELGDSALYLCASSLERGLNYGYTFGSGTRLTVV.

CDR3 sequence (DNA): TGTGCCAGCAGTGAAGCCGAGGAGAATGAGCAGTTCTTC. This encodes CASSEAEENEQFF. The chain combines TRBV2 with TRBJ2-1; no clear D gene. The CDR3 spans 13 residues. Germline V gives CDR1 SNHLY, CDR2 FYNNEI. The ends were cut back, 0 bases at V and 7 bases at J, with 7 bases in the middle.

This chain connects TRBV5-1 to TRBJ2-3; 8 positions agree with TRBD1. The germline V gene encodes CDR1 SGHRS and CDR2 YFSETQ. V was clipped by 5 bases and J by 6 bases; unmatched bases: 20. The CDR3 covers 18 residues. The CDR3 region has the DNA TGCGCCAGCAGTCAACTTAGTACATCAGGGGGCTTGAAGGATACGCAGTATTTT. This codes for CASSQLSTSGGLKDTQYF.

The chain uses TRBV2 and TRBJ2-2; D unresolved. Deletions cut 2 bases from V and 2 bases from J, with 6 bases between. CDR3 length equals 14 residues. The germline V gene encodes CDR1 SNHLY and CDR2 FYNNEI. CDR3 nucleotide sequence: TGTGCCAGCAGTGAATACAAAAACACCGGGGAGCTGTTTTTT. Amino acid sequence: CASSEYKNTGELFF. Filled out from reference TRBV2 and TRBJ2-2, the complete variable domain reads EPEVTQTPSHQVTQMGQEVILRCVPISNHLYFYWYRQILGQKVEFLVSFYNNEISEKSEIFDDQFSVERPDGSNFTLKIRSTKLEDSAMYFCASSEYKNTGELFFGEGSRLTVL.

The rearrangement joins TRBV5-4 to TRBJ1-2, with TRBD1 as a possible D gene (6 bases). The CDR3 consists of 15 residues. V was clipped by 4 bases and J by 0 bases, with 13 bases between them. CDR1 is SGHNT, CDR2 YYREEE, per germline (reference sequence). The CDR3 region is CASSQDSLANYGYTF. CDR3 nucleotide sequence: TGTGCCAGCAGCCAGGACAGCTTAGCTAACTATGGCTACACCTTC.

J is TRBJ2-1 and V is TRBV6-2 or TRBV6-3, with D perhaps TRBD1 (6 bases). Germline V gene lookup returns CDR1 MNHEY and CDR2 SVGEGT. The CDR3 length is 15 residues. V was shortened by 2 bases and J by 7 bases, with 15 bases between the two germline ends. CDR3 region: CASSYGQGLWNEQFF. CDR3 coding DNA: TGTGCCAGCAGTTACGGGCAGGGGCTATGGAATGAGCAGTTCTTC.

V usage is TRBV12-3 or TRBV12-4 and J usage is TRBJ1-1; perhaps TRBD1 as D (5 bases). Trimming shortened V by 4 bases and J by 4 bases, and 7 bases separated the two germline ends. The CDR3 spans 12 residues. The CDR3 DNA sequence: TGTGCCAGCAGTTACGGGGGCACTGAAGCTTTCTTT. This gives the protein CASSYGGTEAFF.

The chain recombines TRBV5-6 with TRBJ1-6; the D is unclear. The V gene's germline CDR1 is SGHDT and CDR2 YYEEEE. This CDR3 contains 11 residues. V lost 2 bases and J lost 11, with 5 bases in between. The CDR3 nucleotides read TGTGCCAGCAGCTTACAGCCACCCCTCCACTTT. It is translated as CASSLQPPLHF.

This CDR3 reads CASSLASGGAGNTIYF. For the CDR3, the DNA is TGTGCCAGCAGCTTAGCGTCAGGGGGCGCAGGAAACACCATATATTTT. The chain has TRBV11-2 and TRBJ1-3; 8 bases are a match to TRBD1. In germline, CDR1 is SGHAT, CDR2 FQNNGV. This CDR3 region has 16 residues. V dropped 1 base and J dropped 4; count of bases not matched to a gene: 6.

The chain carries TRBV4-3 and TRBJ2-7; 9 positions agree with TRBD1. This CDR3 is built from 15 residues. The J segment lost 4 bases and the V segment lost 1 base, leaving 5 bases of the junction unmatched. Germline V CDR1 and CDR2: LGHNA, YSLEER. DNA for the CDR3: TGCGCCAGCAGCCAAGGTGGACAGGGGCCGTACGAGCAGTACTTC. Its translation is CASSQGGQGPYEQYF.

CDR3 in DNA: TGTGCCAGCTCAGCCGGGACAGGTCGTTTAGATACGCAGTATTTT. Amino acids: CASSAGTGRLDTQYF. The rearrangement joins TRBV18 to TRBJ2-3, with 8 bases that match TRBD1. The CDR3 is 15 amino acids. Germline V gene data show CDR1 as KGHSH and CDR2 as LQKENI. V lost 5 bases and J lost 5; bases outside the gene matches: 9.

The chain links TRBV7-9 to TRBJ2-3; 10 nucleotides match TRBD2. The germline CDR1 and CDR2 sequences are SEHNR and FQNEAQ (reference sequence). This CDR3 is 13 amino acids long. J gave up 6 bases and V 4 bases, and 1 base lay outside the gene matches. DNA of the CDR3: TGTGCCAGCAGCTCACTAGCGGGGGATACGCAGTATTTT. Translated, it gives CASSSLAGDTQYF.

The chain joins TRBV19 to TRBJ1-4, with 7 bases that match TRBD1. Germline V gives CDR1 LNHDA, CDR2 SQIVND (reference sequence). Trimming cost V 3 bases and J 3 bases; bases outside gene matches: 13. This CDR3 is built from 18 residues. For the CDR3, the DNA is TGTGCCAGTAGTATGCGGGACAGCTACACGCCTTCTAATGAAAAACTGTTTTTT. Translated, it gives CASSMRDSYTPSNEKLFF.

The chain is built from TRBV18 and TRBJ1-1; unclear D gene. Deletions cut 6 bases from V and 1 base from J, with 9 bases between. CDR1 and CDR2 (germline): KGHSH, LQKENI. CDR3 length equals 13 residues. The CDR3 coding sequence is TGTGCCAGCTCCGAAACTCAGAACACTGAAGCTTTCTTT. This gives the protein CASSETQNTEAFF. The full variable domain, completed using reference TRBV18 and TRBJ1-1, is NAGVMQNPRHLVRRRGQEARLRCSPMKGHSHVYWYRQLPEEGLKFMVYLQKENIIDESGMPKERFSAEFPKEGPSILRIQQVVRGDSAAYFCASSETQNTEAFFGQGTRLTVV.

This chain links TRBV7-8 with TRBJ1-2; D not resolved. Between the trimmed V and J ends, which lost 3 bases and 4 bases, there was a span of 15 bases. The CDR3 totals 15 residues. Germline V gives CDR1 SGHVS, CDR2 FQNEAQ. Here the CDR3 reads CASSLQPMAVYGYTF. CDR3 coding DNA: TGTGCCAGCAGCTTGCAGCCCATGGCGGTCTATGGCTACACCTTC. Supplemented by reference TRBV7-8 and TRBJ1-2, the full variable domain reads GAGVSQSPRYKVAKRGQDVALRCDPISGHVSLFWYQQALGQGPEFLTYFQNEAQLDKSGLPSDRFFAERPEGSVSTLKIQRTQQEDSAVYLCASSLQPMAVYGYTFGSGTRLTVV.

The chain employs TRBV12-5 and TRBJ1-3, with D maybe TRBD1 (5 bases). CDR3 length: 19 amino acids. V was pared by 0 bases and J by 6 bases, with 24 bases between. Germline CDR1 LGHNT, CDR2 FRNRAP. The CDR3 nucleotides are TGTGCTAGTGGTTTGGTACTTCACCAGGGTCCCCTACCCCAAAACACCATATATTTT. It yields the protein CASGLVLHQGPLPQNTIYF.

A few counts support this clone. The chain combines TRBV6-1 with TRBJ1-2; no reliable D call. The CDR3 is made up of 16 amino acids. Germline assignment: CDR1 MNHNS and CDR2 SASEGT. V lost 2 bases, J lost 3 bases, and 16 bases lay in between. The CDR3 here is CASSERRAWGDYGYTF. DNA of the CDR3: TGTGCCAGCAGTGAAAGGAGGGCTTGGGGAGACTATGGCTACACCTTC.

The chain employs TRBV6-5 and TRBJ1-2, with D hard to call. V lost 0 bases, J lost 7 bases, and 9 bases lay in between. The CDR3 contains 13 residues. The germline CDR1 and CDR2 sequences are MNHEY and SVGAGI. The CDR3 reads CASSYSMRVGYTF. CDR3 coding DNA: TGTGCCAGCAGTTACTCAATGAGGGTTGGCTACACCTTC.

This chain links TRBV5-1 with TRBJ2-3, with TRBD1 identical over 7 bases. Trimming removed 1 base from V and 2 bases from J; junction bases left unmatched: 4. CDR1 is SGHRS and CDR2 is YFSETQ in the germline V gene. The CDR3 is made up of 15 amino acids. In DNA, the CDR3 is TGCGCCAGCAGCTTGAGGGGGCCTCCCACAGATACGCAGTATTTT. This encodes CASSLRGPPTDTQYF.

This clone was counted only a few times. V gene TRBV19 combines with J gene TRBJ1-3; D not resolved. The CDR3 contains 14 residues. Deletions cut 5 bases from V and 2 bases from J, with 10 bases between. Looked up from germline, CDR1 is LNHDA and CDR2 is SQIVND (reference sequence). CDR3 nucleotides: TGTGCCAGTAGTGTAATGTCTGCTGGAAACACCATATATTTT. Translating gives CASSVMSAGNTIYF.

The genes are TRBV5-4 and TRBJ2-5; TRBD2 matches at 12 bases. The CDR3 consists of 17 residues. Trimming removed 0 bases from V and 3 bases from J; junction bases left unmatched: 6. Germline values: CDR1 SGHNT, CDR2 YYREEE (reference sequence). Here the CDR3 DNA reads TGTGCCAGCAGCTTGGGTCTAGCGGGGGGGCCAGAAGAGACCCAGTACTTC. This sequence encodes CASSLGLAGGPEETQYF.

The V and J genes are TRBV19 and TRBJ1-5; 7 nucleotides line up with TRBD1. In germline, CDR1 is LNHDA, CDR2 SQIVND (reference sequence). After removal of 3 bases from V and 3 bases from J, the junction contained 5 bases not matched to a gene. CDR3 length equals 15 residues. This CDR3 reads CASSIRDRDNQPQHF. The CDR3 nucleotides are TGTGCCAGTAGTATCCGGGACAGAGACAATCAGCCCCAGCATTTT.

V and J are TRBV4-1 and TRBJ2-7; D remains ambiguous. The germline V and J ends were trimmed by 1 base and 3 bases, with 7 bases remaining between them. The CDR3 runs to 13 residues. CDR1 is MGHRA and CDR2 is YSYEKL in the germline V gene. This chain's CDR3 is CASSQVPLYEQYF. DNA for the CDR3: TGCGCCAGCAGCCAAGTCCCACTCTACGAGCAGTACTTC.